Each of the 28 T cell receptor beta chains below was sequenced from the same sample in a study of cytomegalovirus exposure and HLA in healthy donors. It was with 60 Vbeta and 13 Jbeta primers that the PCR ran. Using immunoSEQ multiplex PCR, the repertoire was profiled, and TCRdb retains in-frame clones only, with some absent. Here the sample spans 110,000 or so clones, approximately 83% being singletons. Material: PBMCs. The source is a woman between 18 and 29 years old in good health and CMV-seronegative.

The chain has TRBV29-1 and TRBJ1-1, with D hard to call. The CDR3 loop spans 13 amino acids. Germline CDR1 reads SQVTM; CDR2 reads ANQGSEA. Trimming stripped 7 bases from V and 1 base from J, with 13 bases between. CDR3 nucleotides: TGCAGCGCCTGGACTCCAAGGAACACTGAAGCTTTCTTT. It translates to CSAWTPRNTEAFF.

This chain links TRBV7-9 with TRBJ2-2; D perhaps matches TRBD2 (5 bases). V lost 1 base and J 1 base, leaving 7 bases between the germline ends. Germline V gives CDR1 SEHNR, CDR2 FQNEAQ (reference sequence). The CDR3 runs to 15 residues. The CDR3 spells CASSLVAGNTGELFF. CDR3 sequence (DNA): TGTGCCAGCAGCTTAGTTGCGGGGAACACCGGGGAGCTGTTTTTT.

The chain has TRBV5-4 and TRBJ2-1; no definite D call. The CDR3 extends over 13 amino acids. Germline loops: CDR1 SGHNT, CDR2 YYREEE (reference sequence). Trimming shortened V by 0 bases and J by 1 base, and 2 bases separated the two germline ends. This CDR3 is CASSLVSYNEQFF. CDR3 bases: TGTGCCAGCAGCTTGGTATCCTACAATGAGCAGTTCTTC.

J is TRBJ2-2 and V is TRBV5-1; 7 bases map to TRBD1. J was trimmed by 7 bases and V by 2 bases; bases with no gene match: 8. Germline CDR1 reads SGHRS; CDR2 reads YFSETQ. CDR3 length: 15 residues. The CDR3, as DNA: TGCGCCAGCAGCTTTTTACAGGGGAGTGTCGGGGAGCTGTTTTTT. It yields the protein CASSFLQGSVGELFF.

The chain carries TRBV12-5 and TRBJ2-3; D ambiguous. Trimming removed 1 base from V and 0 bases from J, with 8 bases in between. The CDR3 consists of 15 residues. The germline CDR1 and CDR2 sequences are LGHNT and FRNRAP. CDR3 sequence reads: CASGLGGTSTDTQYF. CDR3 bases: TGTGCTAGTGGTTTGGGCGGTACTAGCACAGATACGCAGTATTTT.

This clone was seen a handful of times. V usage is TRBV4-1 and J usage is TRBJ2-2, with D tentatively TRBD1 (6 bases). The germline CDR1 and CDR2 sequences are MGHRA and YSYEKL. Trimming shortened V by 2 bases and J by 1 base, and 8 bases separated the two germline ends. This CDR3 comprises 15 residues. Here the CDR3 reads CASSQPGENTGELFF. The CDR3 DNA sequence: TGCGCCAGCAGCCAACCAGGGGAGAACACCGGGGAGCTGTTTTTT.

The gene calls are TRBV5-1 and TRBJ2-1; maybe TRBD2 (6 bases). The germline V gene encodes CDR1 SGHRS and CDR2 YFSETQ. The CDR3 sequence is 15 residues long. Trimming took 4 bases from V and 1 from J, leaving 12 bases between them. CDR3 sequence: CASSLRDGSYNEQFF. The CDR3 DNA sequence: TGCGCCAGCAGCCTGCGGGACGGTTCCTACAATGAGCAGTTCTTC.

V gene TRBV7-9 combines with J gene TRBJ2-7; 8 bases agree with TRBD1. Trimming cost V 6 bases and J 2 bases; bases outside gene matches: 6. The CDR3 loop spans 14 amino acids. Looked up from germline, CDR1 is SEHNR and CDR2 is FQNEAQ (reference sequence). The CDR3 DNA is TGTGCCAGCAGTCCTCGGGACAGGACCTACGAGCAGTACTTC. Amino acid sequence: CASSPRDRTYEQYF.

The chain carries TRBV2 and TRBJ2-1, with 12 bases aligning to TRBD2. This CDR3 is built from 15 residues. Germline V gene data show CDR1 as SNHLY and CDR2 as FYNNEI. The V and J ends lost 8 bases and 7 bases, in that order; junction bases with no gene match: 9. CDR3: CASSLRTSGTNEQFF. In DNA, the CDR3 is TGTGCCAGCTCCCTAAGGACTAGCGGGACGAATGAGCAGTTCTTC.

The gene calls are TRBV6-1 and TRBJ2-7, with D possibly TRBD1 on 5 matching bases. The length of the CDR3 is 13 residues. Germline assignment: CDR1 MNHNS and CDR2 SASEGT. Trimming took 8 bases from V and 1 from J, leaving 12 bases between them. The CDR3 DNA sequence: TGTGCCAGCGGGGCCGGTCCTTCCTACGAGCAGTACGTC. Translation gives CASGAGPSYEQYV.

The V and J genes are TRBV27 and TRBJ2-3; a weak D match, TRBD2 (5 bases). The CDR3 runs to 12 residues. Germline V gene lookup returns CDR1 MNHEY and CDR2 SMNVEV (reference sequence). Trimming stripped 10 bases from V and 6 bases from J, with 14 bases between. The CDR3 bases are TGTGCCACTGCGACCGGGGTGGATACGCAGTATTTT. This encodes CATATGVDTQYF.

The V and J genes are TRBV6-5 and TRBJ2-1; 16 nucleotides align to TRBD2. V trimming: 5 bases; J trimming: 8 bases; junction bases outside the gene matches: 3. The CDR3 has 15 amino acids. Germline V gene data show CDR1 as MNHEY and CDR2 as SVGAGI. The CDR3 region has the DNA TGTGCCAGCAGTGGGGGGACTAGCGGGAGGGATGAGCAGTTCTTC. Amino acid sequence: CASSGGTSGRDEQFF.

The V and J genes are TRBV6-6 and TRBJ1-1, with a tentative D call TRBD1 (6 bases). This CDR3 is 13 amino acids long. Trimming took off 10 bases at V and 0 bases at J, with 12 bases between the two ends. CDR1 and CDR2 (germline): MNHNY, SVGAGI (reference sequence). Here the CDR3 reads CATRGRVNTEAFF. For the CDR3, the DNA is TGTGCCACAAGGGGGAGGGTGAACACTGAAGCTTTCTTT.

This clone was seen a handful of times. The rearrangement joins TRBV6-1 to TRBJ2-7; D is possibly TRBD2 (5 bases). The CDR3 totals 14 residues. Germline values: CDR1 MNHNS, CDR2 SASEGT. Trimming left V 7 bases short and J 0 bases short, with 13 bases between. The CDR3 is CASKETLASYEQYF. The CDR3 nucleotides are TGTGCCAGCAAGGAGACGCTAGCCTCCTACGAGCAGTACTTC.

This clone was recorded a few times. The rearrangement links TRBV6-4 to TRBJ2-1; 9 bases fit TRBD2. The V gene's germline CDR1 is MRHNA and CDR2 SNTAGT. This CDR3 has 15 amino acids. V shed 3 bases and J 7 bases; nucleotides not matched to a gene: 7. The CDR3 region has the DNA TGTGCCAGCAGTGATGAGGCGGGAGGGGAGAATGAGCAGTTCTTC. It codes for CASSDEAGGENEQFF.

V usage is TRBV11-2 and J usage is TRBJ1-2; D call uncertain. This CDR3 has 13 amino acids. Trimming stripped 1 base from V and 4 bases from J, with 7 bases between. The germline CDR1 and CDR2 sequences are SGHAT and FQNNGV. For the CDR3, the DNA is TGTGCCAGCAGCTTAGGCGGGGTCTATGGCTACACCTTC. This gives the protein CASSLGGVYGYTF. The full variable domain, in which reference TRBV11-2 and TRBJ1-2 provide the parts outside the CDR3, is EAGVAQSPRYKIIEKRQSVAFWCNPISGHATLYWYQQILGQGPKLLIQFQNNGVVDDSQLPKDRFSAERLKGVDSTLKIQPAKLEDSAVYLCASSLGGVYGYTFGSGTRLTVV.

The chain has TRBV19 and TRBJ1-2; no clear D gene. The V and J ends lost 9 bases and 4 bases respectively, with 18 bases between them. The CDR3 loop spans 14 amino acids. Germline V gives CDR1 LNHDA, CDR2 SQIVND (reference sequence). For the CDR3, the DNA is TGTGCCAGCCGACGAGCGGCAGGCCCCTATGGCTACACCTTC. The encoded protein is CASRRAAGPYGYTF. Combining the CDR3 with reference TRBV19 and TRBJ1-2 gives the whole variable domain DGGITQSPKYLFRKEGQNVTLSCEQNLNHDAMYWYRQDPGQGLRLIYYSQIVNDFQKGDIAEGYSVSREKKESFPLTVTSAQKNPTAFYLCASRRAAGPYGYTFGSGTRLTVV.

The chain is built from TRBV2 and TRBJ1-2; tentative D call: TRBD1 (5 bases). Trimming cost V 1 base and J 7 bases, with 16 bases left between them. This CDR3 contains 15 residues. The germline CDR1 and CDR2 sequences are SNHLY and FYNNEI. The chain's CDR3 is CASSEGSGRTSGYTF. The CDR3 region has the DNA TGTGCCAGCAGTGAAGGGTCAGGGAGGACGAGTGGCTACACCTTC.

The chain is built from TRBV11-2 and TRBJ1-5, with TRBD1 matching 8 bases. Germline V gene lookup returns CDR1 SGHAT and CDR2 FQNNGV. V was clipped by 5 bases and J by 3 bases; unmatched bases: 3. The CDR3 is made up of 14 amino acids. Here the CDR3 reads CASSGQGSNQPQHF. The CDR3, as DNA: TGTGCCAGCAGCGGACAGGGTTCCAATCAGCCCCAGCATTTT.

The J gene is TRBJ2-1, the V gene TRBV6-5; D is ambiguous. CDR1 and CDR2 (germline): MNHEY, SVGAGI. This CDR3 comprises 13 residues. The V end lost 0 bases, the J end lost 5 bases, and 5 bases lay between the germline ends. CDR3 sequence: CASSYSRDNEQFF. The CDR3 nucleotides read TGTGCCAGCAGTTACTCTCGAGACAATGAGCAGTTCTTC.

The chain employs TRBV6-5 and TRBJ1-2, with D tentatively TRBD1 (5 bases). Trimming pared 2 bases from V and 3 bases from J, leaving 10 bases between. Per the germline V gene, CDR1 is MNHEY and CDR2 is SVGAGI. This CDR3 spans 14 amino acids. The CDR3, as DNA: TGTGCCAGCAGTTACGGCAGGGTCCACTATGGCTACACCTTC. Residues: CASSYGRVHYGYTF.

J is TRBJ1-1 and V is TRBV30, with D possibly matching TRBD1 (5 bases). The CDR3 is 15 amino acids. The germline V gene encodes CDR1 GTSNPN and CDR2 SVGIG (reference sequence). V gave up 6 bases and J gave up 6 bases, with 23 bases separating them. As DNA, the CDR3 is TGTGCCTGCCAAGCAGGGTTCGCAGGTCAGGCTGAAGCTTTCTTT. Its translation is CACQAGFAGQAEAFF.

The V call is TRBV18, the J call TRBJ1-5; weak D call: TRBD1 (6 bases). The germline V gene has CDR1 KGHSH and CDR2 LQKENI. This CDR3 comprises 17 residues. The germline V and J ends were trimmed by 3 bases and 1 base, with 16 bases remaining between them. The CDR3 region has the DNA TGTGCCAGCTCACCCGTGGGGGGGGGCATGAGCAATCAGCCCCAGCATTTT. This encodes CASSPVGGGMSNQPQHF.

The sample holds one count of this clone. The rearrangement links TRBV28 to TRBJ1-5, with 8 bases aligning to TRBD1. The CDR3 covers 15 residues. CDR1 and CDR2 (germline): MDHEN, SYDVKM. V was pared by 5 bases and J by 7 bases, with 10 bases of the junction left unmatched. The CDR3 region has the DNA TGTGCCAGCAGTGCCGGACAGGGCTGGGACCAGCCCCAGCATTTT. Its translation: CASSAGQGWDQPQHF. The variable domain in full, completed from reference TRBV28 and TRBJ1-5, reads DVKVTQSSRYLVKRTGEKVFLECVQDMDHENMFWYRQDPGLGLRLIYFSYDVKMKEKGDIPEGYSVSREKKERFSLILESASTNQTSMYLCASSAGQGWDQPQHFGDGTRLSIL.

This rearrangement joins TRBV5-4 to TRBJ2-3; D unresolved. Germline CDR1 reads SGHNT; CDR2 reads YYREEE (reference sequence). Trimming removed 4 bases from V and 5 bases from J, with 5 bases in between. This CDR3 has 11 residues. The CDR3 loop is CASSLRDTQYF. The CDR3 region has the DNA TGTGCCAGCAGCCTTAGAGATACGCAGTATTTT.

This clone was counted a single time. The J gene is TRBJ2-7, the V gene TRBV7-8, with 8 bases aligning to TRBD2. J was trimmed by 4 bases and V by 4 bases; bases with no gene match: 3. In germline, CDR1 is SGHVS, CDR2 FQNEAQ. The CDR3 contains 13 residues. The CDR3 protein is CASSSGLVYEQYV. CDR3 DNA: TGTGCCAGCAGCTCGGGACTAGTTTACGAGCAGTACGTC.

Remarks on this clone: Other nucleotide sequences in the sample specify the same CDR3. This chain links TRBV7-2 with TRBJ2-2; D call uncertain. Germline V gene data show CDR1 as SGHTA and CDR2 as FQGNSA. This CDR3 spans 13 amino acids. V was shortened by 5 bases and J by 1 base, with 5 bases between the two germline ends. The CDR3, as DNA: TGTGCCAGCAGCCCACTGAACACCGGGGAGCTGTTTTTT. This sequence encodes CASSPLNTGELFF.

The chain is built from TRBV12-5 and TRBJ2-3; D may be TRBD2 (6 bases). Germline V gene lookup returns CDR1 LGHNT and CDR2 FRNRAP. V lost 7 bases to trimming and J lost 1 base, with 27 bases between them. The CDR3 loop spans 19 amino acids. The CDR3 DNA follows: TGTGCTAGTGTCGTCCCGGAGGGAGGCGGGTATGAATGCACAGATACGCAGTATTTT. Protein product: CASVVPEGGGYECTDTQYF.